These 7 T cell receptor beta chains came from one sample sequenced in a study of beta chain features in type 1 diabetes. Expressed TCRB transcripts were sequenced after all isolated RNA was converted to cDNA. TCRdb's table, derived via immunoSEQ multiplex PCR, lists solely in-frame clones and lacks some. The sample yields about 620,000 clones, 15% seen once. Sequencing was done on a sample of naive CD4+ T cells from blood. The receptor source for this set is a man younger than 35 in good health.

There are a few counts of this clone. The V gene is TRBV7-9, the J gene TRBJ1-2; D remains unclear. The ends were cut back, 0 bases at V and 5 bases at J, with 7 bases in the middle. Germline CDR1 and CDR2: SEHNR and FQNEAQ (reference sequence). CDR3 length: 13 residues. The CDR3 nucleotides are TGTGCCAGCAGCTTAGCAGGGAGGTATGGCTACACCTTC. This encodes CASSLAGRYGYTF.

The chain employs TRBV9 and TRBJ1-3, with D hard to call. Germline loops: CDR1 SGDLS, CDR2 YYNGEE. The CDR3 is made up of 15 amino acids. V shed 0 bases and J shed 0 bases, with 7 bases lying between them. This CDR3 reads CASSVAGNSGNTIYF. The CDR3 DNA reads TGTGCCAGCAGCGTAGCTGGAAACTCTGGAAACACCATATATTTT.

The rearrangement joins TRBV4-2 to TRBJ1-4; 7 bases align to TRBD1. The germline gives CDR1 LGHNA, CDR2 YNFKEQ. V lost 8 bases, J lost 6 bases, and 12 bases stayed unmatched. CDR3 length: 15 amino acids. CDR3 nucleotides: TGTGCCAGCGCGACCCCAGACAGGGACTATGAAAAACTGTTTTTT. As protein: CASATPDRDYEKLFF.

The chain links TRBV9 to TRBJ2-3, with unresolved D. CDR1 is SGDLS, CDR2 YYNGEE, per germline. Trimming left V 0 bases short and J 4 bases short, with 9 bases between. CDR3 length equals 14 residues. CDR3 residues: CASSVGGTSDTQYF. The CDR3 DNA reads TGTGCCAGCAGCGTAGGGGGAACCTCAGATACGCAGTATTTT.

The rearrangement joins TRBV13 to TRBJ1-2; tentative D call: TRBD1 (5 bases). The CDR3 runs 14 residues. Per the germline V gene, CDR1 is PRHDT and CDR2 is FYEKMQ (reference sequence). Trimming removed 5 bases from V and 2 bases from J, with 12 bases in between. The DNA of the CDR3 is TGTGCCAGCAGCCCTTTTGGGGGGAACTATGGCTACACCTTC. Translation gives CASSPFGGNYGYTF.

There are a few counts of this clone. The chain has TRBV7-2 and TRBJ2-1; no clear D. This CDR3 comprises 14 residues. The germline V gene encodes CDR1 SGHTA and CDR2 FQGNSA. The germline V and J ends were trimmed by 5 bases and 4 bases, with 12 bases remaining between them. The CDR3 nucleotides read TGTGCCAGCAGCCCGCCGGGCCGTTACAATGAGCAGTTCTTC. Translating it yields CASSPPGRYNEQFF.

The rearrangement uses TRBV19 and TRBJ2-7; a weak D match, TRBD1 (5 bases). The CDR3 length is 16 residues. Germline assignment: CDR1 LNHDA and CDR2 SQIVND (reference sequence). Trimming left V 5 bases short and J 3 bases short, with 20 bases between. CDR3 loop: CASSLSAGNPLYEQYF. The CDR3 nucleotides are TGTGCCAGTAGTCTCAGTGCAGGGAACCCTCTCTACGAGCAGTACTTC.